Presented here are 3 T cell receptor beta chains from one specimen sequenced in a study of radiation and T cells in renal cell carcinoma. Sequenced by immunoSEQ multiplex PCR; TCRdb stores in-frame clones only, minus some. The sample lists about 26,000 clones, roughly 80% occurring once. Stated time point: blood 2 weeks post-SBRT. Treatment in this sample: 15 Gy SBRT to primary tumor, nephrectomy 4 weeks later. This material consisted of blood, taken from a patient whose treatment included radiotherapy and nephrectomy. These TCRs come from a man aged 60-69 years with renal cell carcinoma.

The chain recombines TRBV21-1 with TRBJ2-1; the table's D call of TRBD1 was not tested on the DNA. TRBV21-1 is a recognized pseudogene. CDR3 length equals 15 residues. CDR3 bases: TGTGCCAGCACCCCAGGAAAGGGACAGGGGTTAAAGCAGTTCTTC. Protein product: CASTPGKGQGLKQFF.

This rearrangement joins TRBV11-2 to TRBJ2-1; D may correspond to TRBD1 or TRBD2 (6 bases each). Trimming pared 2 bases from V and 4 bases from J, leaving 21 bases between. Germline V lookup: CDR1 SGHAT, CDR2 FQNNGV. This CDR3 is built from 18 residues. DNA of the CDR3: TGTGCCAGCAGCTTACTTTTGTTTTCGGGGGCAGGGTACAATGAGCAGTTCTTC. Encoded protein: CASSLLLFSGAGYNEQFF.

This CDR3 reads CASSETGLLRGNYGYTF. The CDR3 DNA is TGTGCCAGCAGCGAAACAGGACTGCTGAGGGGTAACTATGGCTACACCTTC. V is TRBV27 and J is TRBJ1-2; possibly TRBD1 for D (5 bases). CDR1 is MNHEY and CDR2 is SMNVEV in the germline V gene (reference sequence). Trimming shortened V by 6 bases and J by 1 base, and 21 bases separated the two germline ends. This CDR3 contains 17 residues.